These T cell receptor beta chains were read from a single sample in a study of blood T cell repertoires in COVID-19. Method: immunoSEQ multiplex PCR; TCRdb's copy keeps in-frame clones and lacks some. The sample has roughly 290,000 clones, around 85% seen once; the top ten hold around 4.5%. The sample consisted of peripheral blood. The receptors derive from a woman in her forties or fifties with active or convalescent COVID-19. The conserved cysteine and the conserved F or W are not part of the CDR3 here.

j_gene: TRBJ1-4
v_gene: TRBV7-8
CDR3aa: ASRPDRVGEKLF

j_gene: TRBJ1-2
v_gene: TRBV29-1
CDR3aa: SVEAAGTGYT

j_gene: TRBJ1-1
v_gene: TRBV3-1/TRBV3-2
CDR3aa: ASSFSGGTEAF

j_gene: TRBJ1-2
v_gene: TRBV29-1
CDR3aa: SAVGGGHYGYT

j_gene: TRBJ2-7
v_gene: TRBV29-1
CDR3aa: SVRDKGHRRAYEQY

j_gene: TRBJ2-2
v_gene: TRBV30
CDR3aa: AWSGGLAGIRNTGELF

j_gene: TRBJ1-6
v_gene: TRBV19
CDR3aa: ASSLGTGVSPLH

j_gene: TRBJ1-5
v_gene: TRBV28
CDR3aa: ASSTGANQPQH

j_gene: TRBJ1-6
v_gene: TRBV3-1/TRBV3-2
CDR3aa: ASSQTHSEVPLH

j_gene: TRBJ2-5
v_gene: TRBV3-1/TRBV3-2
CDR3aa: ASSPRVAGGETQY

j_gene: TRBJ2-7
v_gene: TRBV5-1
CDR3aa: ASAPSGLYEQY

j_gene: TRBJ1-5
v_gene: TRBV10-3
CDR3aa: AISEQYDRGRYGIDQPQH

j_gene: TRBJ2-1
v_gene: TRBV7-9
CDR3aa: ASSSGTTSEQF

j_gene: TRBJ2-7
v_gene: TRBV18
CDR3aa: ASSPREHPSYEQY

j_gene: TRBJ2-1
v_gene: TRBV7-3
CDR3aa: ASSFGQNNEQF

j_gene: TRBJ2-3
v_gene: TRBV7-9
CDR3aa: ASSLELAGDTQY

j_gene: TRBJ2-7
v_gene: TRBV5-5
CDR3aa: ASSLAPGTGTYEQY

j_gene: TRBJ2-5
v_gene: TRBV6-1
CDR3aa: ASSEVLGLQETQY